Included here is one T cell receptor beta chain sequence, with context. The data are from a study of blood T cell repertoires in COVID-19. Germline CDR1 reads SGDLS; CDR2 reads YYNGEE. V was cut by 4 bases and J by 11 bases, with 16 bases left in between. The CDR3 contains 13 residues. TCRdb's table, derived via immunoSEQ multiplex PCR, lists solely in-frame clones and lacks some. Of about 190,000 clones in the sample, 84% are singletons; the top ten hold about 20%. The chain has TRBV9 and TRBJ2-1; TRBD1 might be the D (5 bases). The origin of this receptor is a human donor in a cohort sampled during active COVID-19. The source material was peripheral blood. The CDR3 nucleotides are TGTGCCAGCAGCATCACAATCAGGGCCAAGCAGTTCTTC. It encodes CASSITIRAKQFF. The entire variable domain, with the rest obtained from reference TRBV9 and TRBJ2-1, is as follows: DSGVTQTPKHLITATGQRVTLRCSPRSGDLSVYWYQQSLDQGLQFLIQYYNGEERAKGNILERFSAQQFPDLHSELNLSSLELGDSALYFCASSITIRAKQFFGPGTRLTVL.